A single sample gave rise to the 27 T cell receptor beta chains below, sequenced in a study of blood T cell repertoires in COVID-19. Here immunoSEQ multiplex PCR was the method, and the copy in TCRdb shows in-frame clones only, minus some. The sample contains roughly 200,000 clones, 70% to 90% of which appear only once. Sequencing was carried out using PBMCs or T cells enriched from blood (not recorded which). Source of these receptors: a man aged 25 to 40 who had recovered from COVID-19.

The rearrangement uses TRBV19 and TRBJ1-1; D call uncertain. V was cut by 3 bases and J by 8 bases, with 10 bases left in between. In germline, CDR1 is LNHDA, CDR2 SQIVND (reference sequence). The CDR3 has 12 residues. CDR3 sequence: CASSMTFVEAFF. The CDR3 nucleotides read TGTGCCAGTAGTATGACTTTCGTAGAAGCTTTCTTT.

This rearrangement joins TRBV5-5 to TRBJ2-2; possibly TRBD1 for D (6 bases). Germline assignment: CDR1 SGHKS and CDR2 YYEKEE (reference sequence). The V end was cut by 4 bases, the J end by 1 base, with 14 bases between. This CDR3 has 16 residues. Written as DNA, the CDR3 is TGTGCCAGCAGCCAGAGGACAGACTTGAACACCGGGGAGCTGTTTTTT. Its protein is CASSQRTDLNTGELFF.

The CDR3 is CASSLSSRGTEAFF. For the CDR3, the DNA is TGTGCCAGCAGTTTAAGTTCCCGGGGCACTGAAGCTTTCTTT. The rearrangement uses TRBV28 and TRBJ1-1; D gene ambiguous. CDR1 is MDHEN, CDR2 SYDVKM, per germline. V lost 2 bases and J lost 4, with 11 bases in between. The CDR3 runs to 14 residues. Complete variable domain (other parts from reference TRBV28 and TRBJ1-1): DVKVTQSSRYLVKRTGEKVFLECVQDMDHENMFWYRQDPGLGLRLIYFSYDVKMKEKGDIPEGYSVSREKKERFSLILESASTNQTSMYLCASSLSSRGTEAFFGQGTRLTVV.

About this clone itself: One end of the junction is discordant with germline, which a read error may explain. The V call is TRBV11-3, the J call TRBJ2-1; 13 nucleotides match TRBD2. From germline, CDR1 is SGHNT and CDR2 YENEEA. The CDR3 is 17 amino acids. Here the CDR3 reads CASSFSGTSGVYSEQFF. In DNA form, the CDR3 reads TGTGCCAGCAGCTTCTCCGGGACTAGCGGGGTGTACAGTGAGCAGTTCTTC.

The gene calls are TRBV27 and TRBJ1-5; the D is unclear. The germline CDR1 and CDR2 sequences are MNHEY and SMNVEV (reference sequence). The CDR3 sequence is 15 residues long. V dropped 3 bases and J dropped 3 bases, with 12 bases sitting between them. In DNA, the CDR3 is TGTGCCAGCAGTTTGTCCGGGGAACCCAATCAGCCCCAGCATTTT. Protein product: CASSLSGEPNQPQHF.

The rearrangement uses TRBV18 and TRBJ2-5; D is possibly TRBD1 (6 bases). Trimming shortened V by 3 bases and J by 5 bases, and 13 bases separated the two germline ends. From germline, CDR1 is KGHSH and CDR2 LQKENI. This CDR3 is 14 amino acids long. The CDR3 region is CASSPRYRVETQYF. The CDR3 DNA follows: TGTGCCAGCTCACCGAGGTACAGGGTTGAGACCCAGTACTTC.

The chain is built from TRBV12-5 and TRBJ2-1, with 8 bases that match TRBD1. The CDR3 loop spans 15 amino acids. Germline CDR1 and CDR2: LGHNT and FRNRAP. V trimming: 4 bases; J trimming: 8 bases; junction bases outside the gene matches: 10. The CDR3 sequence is CASGSGGFSVYEQFF. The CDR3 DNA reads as TGTGCTAGTGGTTCAGGGGGCTTTAGTGTGTATGAGCAGTTCTTC.

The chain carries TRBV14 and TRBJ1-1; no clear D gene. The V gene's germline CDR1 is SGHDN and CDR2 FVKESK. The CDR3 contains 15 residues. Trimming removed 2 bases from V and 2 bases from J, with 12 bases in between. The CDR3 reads CASSQSLGVNTEAFF. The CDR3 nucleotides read TGTGCCAGCAGCCAAAGTCTCGGGGTTAACACTGAAGCTTTCTTT.

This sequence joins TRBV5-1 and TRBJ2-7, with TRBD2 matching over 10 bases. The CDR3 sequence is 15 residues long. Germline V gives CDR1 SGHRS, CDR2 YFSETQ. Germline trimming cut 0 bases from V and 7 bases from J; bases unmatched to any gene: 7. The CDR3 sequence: CASSLALAGVVEQYF. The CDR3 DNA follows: TGCGCCAGCAGCTTGGCTCTAGCGGGAGTTGTTGAGCAGTACTTC.

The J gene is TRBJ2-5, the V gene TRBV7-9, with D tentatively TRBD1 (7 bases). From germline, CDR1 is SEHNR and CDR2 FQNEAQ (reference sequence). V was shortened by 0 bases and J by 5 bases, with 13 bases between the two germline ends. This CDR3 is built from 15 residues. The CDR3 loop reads CASSLAEGASETQYF. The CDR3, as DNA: TGTGCCAGCAGCTTAGCGGAGGGGGCGTCGGAGACCCAGTACTTC.

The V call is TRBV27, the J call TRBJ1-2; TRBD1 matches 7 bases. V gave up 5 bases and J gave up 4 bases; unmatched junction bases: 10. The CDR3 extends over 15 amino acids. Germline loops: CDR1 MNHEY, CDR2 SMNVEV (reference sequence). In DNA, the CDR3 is TGTGCCAGCAGTATAACACCGGGACAGATCTATGGCTACACCTTC. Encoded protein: CASSITPGQIYGYTF.

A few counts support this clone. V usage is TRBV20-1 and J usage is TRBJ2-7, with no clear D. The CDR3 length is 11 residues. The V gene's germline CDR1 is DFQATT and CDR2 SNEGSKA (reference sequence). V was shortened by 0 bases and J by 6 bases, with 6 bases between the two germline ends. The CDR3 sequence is CSARELGEQYF. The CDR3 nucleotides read TGCAGTGCTAGAGAACTTGGCGAGCAGTACTTC.

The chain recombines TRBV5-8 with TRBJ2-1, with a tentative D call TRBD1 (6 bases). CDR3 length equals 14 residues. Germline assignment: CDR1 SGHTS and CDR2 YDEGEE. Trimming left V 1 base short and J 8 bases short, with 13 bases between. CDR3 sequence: CASSLPGRQDEQFF. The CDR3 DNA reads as TGTGCCAGCAGCTTGCCCGGGCGACAGGATGAGCAGTTCTTC.

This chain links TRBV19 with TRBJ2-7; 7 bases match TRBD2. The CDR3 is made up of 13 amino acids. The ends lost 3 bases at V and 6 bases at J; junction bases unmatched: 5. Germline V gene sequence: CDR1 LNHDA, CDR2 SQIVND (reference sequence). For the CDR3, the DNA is TGTGCCAGTAGTATGGCGGGGAGGGGCGAGCAGTACTTC. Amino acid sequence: CASSMAGRGEQYF.

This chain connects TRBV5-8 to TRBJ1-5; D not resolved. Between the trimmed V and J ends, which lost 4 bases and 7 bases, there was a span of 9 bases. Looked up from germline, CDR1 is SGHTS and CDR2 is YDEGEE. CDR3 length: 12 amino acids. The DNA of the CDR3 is TGTGCCAGCAGCCAAGTAGAACAGCCCCAGCATTTT. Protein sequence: CASSQVEQPQHF. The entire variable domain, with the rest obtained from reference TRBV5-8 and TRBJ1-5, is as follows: EAGVTQSPTHLIKTRGQQATLRCSPISGHTSVYWYQQALGLGLQFLLWYDEGEERNRGNFPPRFSGRQFPNYSSELNVNALELEDSALYLCASSQVEQPQHFGDGTRLSIL.

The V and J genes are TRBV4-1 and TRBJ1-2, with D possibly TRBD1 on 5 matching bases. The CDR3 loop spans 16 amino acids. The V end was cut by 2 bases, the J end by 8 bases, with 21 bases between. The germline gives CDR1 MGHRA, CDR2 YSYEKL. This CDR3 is CASSQHSGTSKEGYTF. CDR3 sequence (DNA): TGCGCCAGCAGCCAACATTCCGGGACTTCTAAAGAGGGCTACACCTTC.

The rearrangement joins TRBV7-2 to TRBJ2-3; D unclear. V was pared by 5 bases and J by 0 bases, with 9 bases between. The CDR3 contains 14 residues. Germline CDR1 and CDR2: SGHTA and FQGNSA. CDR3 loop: CASSTTQSTDTQYF. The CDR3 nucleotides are TGTGCCAGCAGCACCACACAGAGCACAGATACGCAGTATTTT.

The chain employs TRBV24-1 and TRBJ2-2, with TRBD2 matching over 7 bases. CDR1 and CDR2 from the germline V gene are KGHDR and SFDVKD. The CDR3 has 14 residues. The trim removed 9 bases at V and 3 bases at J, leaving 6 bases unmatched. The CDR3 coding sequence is TGTGCCACCGGGGCAGGGAGGGACACCGGGGAGCTGTTTTTT. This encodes CATGAGRDTGELFF.

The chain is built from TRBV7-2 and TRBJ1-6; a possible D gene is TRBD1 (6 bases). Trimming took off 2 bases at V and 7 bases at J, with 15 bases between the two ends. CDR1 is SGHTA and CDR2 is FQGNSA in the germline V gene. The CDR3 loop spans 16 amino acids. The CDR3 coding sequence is TGTGCCAGCAGCTTAAGCGGGGCAGGGGCCAATTCACCCCTCCACTTT. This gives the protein CASSLSGAGANSPLHF.

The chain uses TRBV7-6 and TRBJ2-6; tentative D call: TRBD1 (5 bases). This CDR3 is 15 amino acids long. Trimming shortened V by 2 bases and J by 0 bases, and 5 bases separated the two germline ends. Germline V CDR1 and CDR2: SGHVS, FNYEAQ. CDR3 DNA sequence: TGTGCCAGCAGCTTAAGGGGCTCTGGGGCCAACGTCCTGACTTTC. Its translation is CASSLRGSGANVLTF.

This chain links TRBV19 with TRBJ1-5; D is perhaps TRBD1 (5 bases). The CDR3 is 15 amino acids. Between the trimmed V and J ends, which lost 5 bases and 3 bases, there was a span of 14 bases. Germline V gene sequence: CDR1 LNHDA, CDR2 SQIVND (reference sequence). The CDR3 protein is CASSPRQSFNQPQHF. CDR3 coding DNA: TGTGCCAGTAGTCCACGACAGTCATTCAATCAGCCCCAGCATTTT.

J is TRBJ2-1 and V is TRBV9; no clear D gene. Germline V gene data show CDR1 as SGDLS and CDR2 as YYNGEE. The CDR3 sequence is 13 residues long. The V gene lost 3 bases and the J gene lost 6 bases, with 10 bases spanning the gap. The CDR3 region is CASSGSSFNEQFF. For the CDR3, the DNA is TGTGCCAGCAGCGGGAGTTCTTTCAATGAGCAGTTCTTC. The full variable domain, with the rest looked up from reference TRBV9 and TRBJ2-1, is DSGVTQTPKHLITATGQRVTLRCSPRSGDLSVYWYQQSLDQGLQFLIQYYNGEERAKGNILERFSAQQFPDLHSELNLSSLELGDSALYFCASSGSSFNEQFFGPGTRLTVL.

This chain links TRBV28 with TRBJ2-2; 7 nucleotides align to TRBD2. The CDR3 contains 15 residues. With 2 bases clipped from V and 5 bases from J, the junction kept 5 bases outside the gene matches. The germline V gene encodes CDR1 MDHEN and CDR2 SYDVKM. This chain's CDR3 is CASSLMAGVTGELFF. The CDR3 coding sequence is TGTGCCAGCAGTTTAATGGCGGGAGTAACCGGGGAGCTGTTTTTT. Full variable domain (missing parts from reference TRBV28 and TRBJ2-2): DVKVTQSSRYLVKRTGEKVFLECVQDMDHENMFWYRQDPGLGLRLIYFSYDVKMKEKGDIPEGYSVSREKKERFSLILESASTNQTSMYLCASSLMAGVTGELFFGEGSRLTVL.

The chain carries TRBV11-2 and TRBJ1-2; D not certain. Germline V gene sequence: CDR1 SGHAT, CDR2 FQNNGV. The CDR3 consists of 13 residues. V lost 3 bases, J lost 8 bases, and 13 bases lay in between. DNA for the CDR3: TGTGCCAGCAGCTTGCGGGGTTCGGGGGGCTACACCTTC. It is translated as CASSLRGSGGYTF.

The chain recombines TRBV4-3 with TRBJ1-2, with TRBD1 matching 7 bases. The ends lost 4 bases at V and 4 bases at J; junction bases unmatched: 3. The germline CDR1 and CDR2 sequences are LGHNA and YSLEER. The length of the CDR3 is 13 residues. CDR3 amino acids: CASSPGTVYGYTF. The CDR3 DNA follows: TGCGCCAGCAGCCCCGGGACAGTCTATGGCTACACCTTC.

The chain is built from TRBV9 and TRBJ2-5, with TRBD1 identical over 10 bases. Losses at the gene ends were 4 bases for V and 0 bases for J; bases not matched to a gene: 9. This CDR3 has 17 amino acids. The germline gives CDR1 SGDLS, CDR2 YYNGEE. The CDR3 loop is CASSISGTGVYQETQYF. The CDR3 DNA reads TGTGCCAGCAGCATAAGCGGGACAGGGGTTTACCAAGAGACCCAGTACTTC.

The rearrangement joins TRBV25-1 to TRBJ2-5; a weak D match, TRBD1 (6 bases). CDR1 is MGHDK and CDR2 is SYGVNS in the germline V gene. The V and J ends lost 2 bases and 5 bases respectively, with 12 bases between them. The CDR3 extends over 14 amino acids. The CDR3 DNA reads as TGTGCCAGCAGTGAACAGGGGAATTGGGAGACCCAGTACTTC. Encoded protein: CASSEQGNWETQYF. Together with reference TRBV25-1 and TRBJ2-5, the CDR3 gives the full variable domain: EADIYQTPRYLVIGTGKKITLECSQTMGHDKMYWYQQDPGMELHLIHYSYGVNSTEKGDLSSESTVSRIRTEHFPLTLESARPSHTSQYLCASSEQGNWETQYFGPGTRLLVL.